This T cell receptor (beta chain) was recorded in a study of OX40 agonist ivuxolimab in advanced cancers. A word on this clone: The antigen is unknown.

Assay used: immunoSEQ multiplex PCR; TCRdb lists only in-frame clones, some missing. This table has roughly 70,000 clones, around 86% appearing once. Study-wide findings and caveats: Compared with others, partial responders at 0.1-3.0 mg/kg displayed clonal expansion among the lowest.

This CDR3 has 15 amino acids. V was shortened by 1 base and J by 3 bases, with 10 bases between the two germline ends. Germline-derived CDR1 and CDR2 are SNHLY and FYNNEI. V usage is TRBV2 and J usage is TRBJ1-5; no definite D call. This receptor was taken from an adult with an advanced solid tumor such as melanoma, head and neck, liver or kidney cancer. This sample comprised CD4+ or CD8+ T cells sorted from blood, obtained in a trial of the OX40 agonist ivuxolimab. CDR3 in amino acids: CASSEGFLDNQPQHF. The CDR3, as DNA: TGTGCCAGCAGTGAAGGTTTTTTAGACAATCAGCCCCAGCATTTT.